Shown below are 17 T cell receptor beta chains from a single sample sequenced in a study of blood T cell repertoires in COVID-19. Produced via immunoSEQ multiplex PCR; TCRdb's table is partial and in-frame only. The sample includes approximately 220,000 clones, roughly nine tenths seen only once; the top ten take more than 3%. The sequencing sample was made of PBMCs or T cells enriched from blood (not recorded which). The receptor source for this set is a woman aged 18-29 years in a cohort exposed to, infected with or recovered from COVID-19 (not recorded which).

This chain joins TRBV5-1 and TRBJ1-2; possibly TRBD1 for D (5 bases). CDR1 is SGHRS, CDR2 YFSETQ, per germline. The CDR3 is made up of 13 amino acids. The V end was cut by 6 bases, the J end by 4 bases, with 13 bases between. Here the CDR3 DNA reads TGCGCCAGCACCGGGGGACTCCTCTATGGCTACACCTTC. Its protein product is CASTGGLLYGYTF.

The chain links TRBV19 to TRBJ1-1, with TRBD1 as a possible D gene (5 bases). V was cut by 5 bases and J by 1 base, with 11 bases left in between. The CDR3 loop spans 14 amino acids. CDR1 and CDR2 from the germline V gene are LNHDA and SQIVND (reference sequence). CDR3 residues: CASSAGVTNTEAFF. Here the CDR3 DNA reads TGTGCCAGTAGTGCGGGGGTTACGAACACTGAAGCTTTCTTT.

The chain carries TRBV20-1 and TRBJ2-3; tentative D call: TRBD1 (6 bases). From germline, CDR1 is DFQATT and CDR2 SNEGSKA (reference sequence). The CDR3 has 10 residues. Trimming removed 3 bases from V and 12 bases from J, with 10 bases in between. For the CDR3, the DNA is TGCAGTGCTAGCGTGGGGGCACAGTATTTT. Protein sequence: CSASVGAQYF.

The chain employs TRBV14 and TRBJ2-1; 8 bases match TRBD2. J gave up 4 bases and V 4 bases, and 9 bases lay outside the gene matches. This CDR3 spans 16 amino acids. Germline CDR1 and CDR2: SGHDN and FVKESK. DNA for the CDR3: TGTGCCAGCAGCCCCTCACTAGCGGAACGTTACAATGAGCAGTTCTTC. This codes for CASSPSLAERYNEQFF. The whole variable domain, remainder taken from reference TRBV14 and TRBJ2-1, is EAGVTQFPSHSVIEKGQTVTLRCDPISGHDNLYWYRRVMGKEIKFLLHFVKESKQDESGMPNNRFLAERTGGTYSTLKVQPAELEDSGVYFCASSPSLAERYNEQFFGPGTRLTVL.

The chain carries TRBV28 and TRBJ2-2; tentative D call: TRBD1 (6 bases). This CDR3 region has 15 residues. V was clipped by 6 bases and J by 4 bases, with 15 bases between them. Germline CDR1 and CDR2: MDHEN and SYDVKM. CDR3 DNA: TGTGCCAGCAGCACCTTGGGGGCGGGCACCGGGGAGCTGTTTTTT. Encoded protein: CASSTLGAGTGELFF.

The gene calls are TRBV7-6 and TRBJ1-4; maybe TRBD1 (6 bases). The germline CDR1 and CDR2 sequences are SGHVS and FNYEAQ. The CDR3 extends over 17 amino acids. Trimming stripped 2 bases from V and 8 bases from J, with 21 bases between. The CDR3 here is CASSLKDRAWGPEKLFF. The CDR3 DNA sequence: TGTGCCAGCAGCTTAAAGGACAGAGCTTGGGGGCCCGAAAAACTGTTTTTT. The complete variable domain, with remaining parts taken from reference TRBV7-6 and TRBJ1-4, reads GAGVSQSPRYKVTKRGQDVALRCDPISGHVSLYWYRQALGQGPEFLTYFNYEAQQDKSGLPNDRFSAERPEGSISTLTIQRTEQRDSAMYRCASSLKDRAWGPEKLFFGSGTQLSVL.

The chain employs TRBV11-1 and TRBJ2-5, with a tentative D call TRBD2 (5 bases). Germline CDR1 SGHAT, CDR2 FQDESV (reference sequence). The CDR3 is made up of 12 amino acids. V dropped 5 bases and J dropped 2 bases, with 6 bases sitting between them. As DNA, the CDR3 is TGTGCCAGCAGCCGGGGACAAGAGACCCAGTACTTC. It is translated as CASSRGQETQYF.

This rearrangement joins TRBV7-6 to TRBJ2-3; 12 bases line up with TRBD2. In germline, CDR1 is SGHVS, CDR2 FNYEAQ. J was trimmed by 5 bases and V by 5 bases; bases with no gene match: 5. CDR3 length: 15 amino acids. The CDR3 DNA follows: TGTGCCAGCAGCCCGGGACTAGCGGGCCTAGATACGCAGTATTTT. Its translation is CASSPGLAGLDTQYF.

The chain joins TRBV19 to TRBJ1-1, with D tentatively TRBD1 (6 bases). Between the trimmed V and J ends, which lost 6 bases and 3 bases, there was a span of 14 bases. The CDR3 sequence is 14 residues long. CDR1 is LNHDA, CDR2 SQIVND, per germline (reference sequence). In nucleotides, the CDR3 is TGTGCCAGTAGGGAGCAGGGGACGTACACTGAAGCTTTCTTT. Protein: CASREQGTYTEAFF. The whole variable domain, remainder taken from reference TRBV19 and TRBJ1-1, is DGGITQSPKYLFRKEGQNVTLSCEQNLNHDAMYWYRQDPGQGLRLIYYSQIVNDFQKGDIAEGYSVSREKKESFPLTVTSAQKNPTAFYLCASREQGTYTEAFFGQGTRLTVV.

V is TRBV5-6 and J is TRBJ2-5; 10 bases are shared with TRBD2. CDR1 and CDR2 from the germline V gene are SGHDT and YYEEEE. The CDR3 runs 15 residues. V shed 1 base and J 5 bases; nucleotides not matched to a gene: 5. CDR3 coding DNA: TGTGCCAGCAGCTTGTTAGCGGGGGGCAGGGAGACCCAGTACTTC. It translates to CASSLLAGGRETQYF.

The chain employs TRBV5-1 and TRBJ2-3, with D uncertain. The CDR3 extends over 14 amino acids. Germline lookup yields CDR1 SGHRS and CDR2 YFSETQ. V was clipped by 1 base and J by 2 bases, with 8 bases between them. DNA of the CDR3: TGCGCCAGCAGCTTGACGGTTTCCACAGATACGCAGTATTTT. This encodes CASSLTVSTDTQYF.

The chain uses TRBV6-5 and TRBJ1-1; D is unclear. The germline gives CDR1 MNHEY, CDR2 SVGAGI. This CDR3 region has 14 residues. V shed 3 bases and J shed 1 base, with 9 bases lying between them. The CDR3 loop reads CASSYRRENTEAFF. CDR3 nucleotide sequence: TGTGCCAGCAGTTATCGCCGGGAGAACACTGAAGCTTTCTTT.

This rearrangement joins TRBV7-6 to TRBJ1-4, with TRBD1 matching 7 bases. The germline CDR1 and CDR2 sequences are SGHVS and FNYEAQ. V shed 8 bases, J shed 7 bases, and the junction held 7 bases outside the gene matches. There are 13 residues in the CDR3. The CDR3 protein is CASRGTGVEKLFF. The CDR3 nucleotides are TGTGCCAGCCGTGGAACAGGGGTTGAAAAACTGTTTTTT.

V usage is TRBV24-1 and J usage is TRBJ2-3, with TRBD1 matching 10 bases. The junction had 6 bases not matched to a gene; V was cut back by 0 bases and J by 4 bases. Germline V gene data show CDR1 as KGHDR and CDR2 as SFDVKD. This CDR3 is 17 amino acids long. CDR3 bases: TGTGCCACCAGTGATTTGCTAGGGGACAGGGGCCCAGATACGCAGTATTTT. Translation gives CATSDLLGDRGPDTQYF.

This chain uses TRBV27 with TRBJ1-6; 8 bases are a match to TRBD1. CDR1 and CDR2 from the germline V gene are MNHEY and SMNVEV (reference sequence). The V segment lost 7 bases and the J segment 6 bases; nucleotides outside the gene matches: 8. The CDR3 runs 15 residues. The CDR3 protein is CASTLTGALNSPLHF. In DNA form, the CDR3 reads TGTGCCAGCACCCTGACAGGGGCTCTTAATTCACCCCTCCACTTT.

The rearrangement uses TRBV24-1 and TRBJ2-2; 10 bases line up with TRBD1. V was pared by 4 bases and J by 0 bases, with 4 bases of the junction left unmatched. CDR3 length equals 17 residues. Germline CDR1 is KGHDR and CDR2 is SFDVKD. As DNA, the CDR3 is TGTGCCACCAGTGACCCGACAGGGGGCGCGAACACCGGGGAGCTGTTTTTT. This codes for CATSDPTGGANTGELFF.

The CDR3 loop is CATKRGISSGNTIYF. Here the CDR3 DNA reads TGTGCCACCAAACGGGGGATTAGCTCTGGAAACACCATATATTTT. The chain employs TRBV19 and TRBJ1-3, with D maybe TRBD1 (5 bases). This CDR3 region has 15 residues. The V end was cut by 10 bases, the J end by 0 bases, with 16 bases between. Germline-derived CDR1 and CDR2 are LNHDA and SQIVND (reference sequence).